The 30 T cell receptor beta chains listed next were all sequenced from one sample in a study of cytomegalovirus exposure and HLA in healthy donors. This PCR relied on a set of 60 Vbeta primers and 13 Jbeta primers. Here immunoSEQ multiplex PCR was the method, and the copy in TCRdb shows in-frame clones only, minus some. The sample consists of about 160,000 clones, about 85% of them appearing once. The specimen sequenced was PBMCs. Source of these receptors: a man aged 18-30 years in good health and CMV-seropositive.

This chain connects TRBV5-1 to TRBJ2-5; TRBD1 matches 8 bases. V was pared by 4 bases and J by 3 bases, with 5 bases of the junction left unmatched. The CDR3 extends over 14 amino acids. In germline, CDR1 is SGHRS, CDR2 YFSETQ. The CDR3 here is CASSMGQAKETQYF. The CDR3 DNA follows: TGCGCCAGCAGCATGGGACAGGCGAAAGAGACCCAGTACTTC.

J is TRBJ2-3 and V is TRBV10-3; no clear D. This CDR3 is 13 amino acids long. Germline CDR1 reads ENHRY; CDR2 reads SYGVKD. With 7 bases removed from V and 2 bases from J, the gap between germline ends came to 10 bases. The CDR3 reads CAITRSFTDTQYF. The CDR3 DNA sequence: TGTGCCATCACTCGAAGCTTCACAGATACGCAGTATTTT.

The V and J genes are TRBV4-3 and TRBJ2-1; no firm D call. Trimming took 1 base from V and 0 from J, leaving 13 bases between them. Germline assignment: CDR1 LGHNA and CDR2 YSLEER. The CDR3 runs 17 residues. The chain's CDR3 is CASSQVGDKSSYNEQFF. The CDR3 nucleotides are TGCGCCAGCAGCCAAGTAGGAGATAAGAGCTCCTACAATGAGCAGTTCTTC.

This sequence joins TRBV7-9 and TRBJ1-4; 10 bases line up with TRBD1. Germline CDR1 SEHNR, CDR2 FQNEAQ (reference sequence). The CDR3 totals 14 residues. The trim removed 5 bases at V and 8 bases at J, leaving 5 bases unmatched. CDR3 region: CASSATGGREKLFF. The DNA of the CDR3 is TGTGCCAGCAGCGCGACAGGGGGCAGGGAAAAACTGTTTTTT.

V and J are TRBV7-9 and TRBJ1-4; D not certain. The germline V and J ends were trimmed by 0 bases and 8 bases, with 16 bases remaining between them. Germline loops: CDR1 SEHNR, CDR2 FQNEAQ (reference sequence). The CDR3 spans 16 residues. Here the CDR3 DNA reads TGTGCCAGCAGCTTAGCGTACGGGGTAGCGAGGGAAAAACTGTTTTTT. Its protein is CASSLAYGVAREKLFF.

The sample holds one count of this clone. This chain joins TRBV7-2 and TRBJ2-1, with 8 bases aligning to TRBD2. CDR1 SGHTA and CDR2 FQGNSA come from the germline V gene. Trimming at V came to 5 bases and at J to 5 bases, leaving 11 bases not matched to a gene. The CDR3 sequence is 16 residues long. The CDR3 nucleotides are TGTGCCAGCAGCCCTCAAAGCGGGGGCCTTAACAATGAGCAGTTCTTC. Its protein is CASSPQSGGLNNEQFF.

The rearrangement links TRBV4-2 to TRBJ1-2; D is perhaps TRBD1 (5 bases). Germline values: CDR1 LGHNA, CDR2 YNFKEQ. The CDR3 is 16 residues long. The germline V and J ends were trimmed by 0 bases and 4 bases, with 15 bases remaining between them. The chain's CDR3 is CASSQDRGGAFYGYTF. CDR3 sequence (DNA): TGTGCCAGCAGCCAAGATAGGGGAGGGGCCTTCTATGGCTACACCTTC.

The CDR3: CASSQPTSRAYNEQFF. CDR3 nucleotides: TGCGCCAGCAGCCAACCAACTAGCCGGGCCTACAATGAGCAGTTCTTC. The rearrangement links TRBV4-1 to TRBJ2-1, with a tentative D call TRBD2 (6 bases). The ends were cut back, 2 bases at V and 2 bases at J, with 13 bases in the middle. CDR3 size: 16 residues. Germline lookup yields CDR1 MGHRA and CDR2 YSYEKL.

The rearrangement joins TRBV4-2 to TRBJ1-3; D is uncertain. Trimming pared 6 bases from V and 5 bases from J, leaving 11 bases between. This CDR3 contains 13 residues. CDR1 and CDR2 from the germline V gene are LGHNA and YNFKEQ. The CDR3 sequence: CASSPEWRNTIYF. CDR3 coding DNA: TGTGCCAGCAGTCCAGAATGGCGAAACACCATATATTTT.

The rearrangement joins TRBV9 to TRBJ2-1; unclear D gene. The CDR3 length is 13 residues. Trimming took 0 bases from V and 5 from J, leaving 6 bases between them. Germline CDR1 and CDR2: SGDLS and YYNGEE. The CDR3 DNA reads as TGTGCCAGCAGCGTAGCGTTAAACAATGAGCAGTTCTTC. This translates into CASSVALNNEQFF.

The rearrangement joins TRBV2 to TRBJ1-6; TRBD1 matches 8 bases. The CDR3 extends over 15 amino acids. Per germline, CDR1 SNHLY and CDR2 FYNNEI. Trimming cost V 2 bases and J 4 bases; bases outside gene matches: 1. The CDR3 loop is CASSETGGYNSPLHF. The CDR3, as DNA: TGTGCCAGCAGTGAAACAGGGGGGTATAATTCACCCCTCCACTTT.

The chain carries TRBV4-1 and TRBJ1-2; maybe TRBD1 (6 bases). Germline lookup yields CDR1 MGHRA and CDR2 YSYEKL. The ends were cut back, 3 bases at V and 7 bases at J, with 18 bases in the middle. The CDR3 length is 15 residues. The CDR3 region has the DNA TGCGCCAGCAGCCAGTTTACAGGGAAAACAAGTGGCTACACCTTC. As protein: CASSQFTGKTSGYTF.

V usage is TRBV2 and J usage is TRBJ2-5; D may be TRBD1 (7 bases). CDR1 is SNHLY and CDR2 is FYNNEI in the germline V gene. CDR3 length: 13 residues. Trimming took 6 bases from V and 2 from J, leaving 10 bases between them. CDR3 protein: CASRAGQQETQYF. In DNA form, the CDR3 reads TGTGCCAGCAGGGCGGGACAGCAAGAGACCCAGTACTTC.

The rearrangement uses TRBV7-2 and TRBJ1-4; 9 bases line up with TRBD1. Germline V gene lookup returns CDR1 SGHTA and CDR2 FQGNSA. This CDR3 is 15 amino acids long. V lost 6 bases, J lost 8 bases, and 10 bases stayed unmatched. CDR3 amino acids: CASRHRDREGEKLFF. In DNA, the CDR3 is TGTGCCAGCAGACACCGGGACAGGGAAGGAGAAAAACTGTTTTTT.

This sequence joins TRBV7-9 and TRBJ1-1; maybe TRBD1 (5 bases). Between the trimmed V and J ends, which lost 5 bases and 4 bases, there was a span of 23 bases. The CDR3 is made up of 17 amino acids. Germline V gene sequence: CDR1 SEHNR, CDR2 FQNEAQ (reference sequence). CDR3 in amino acids: CASSPSGQAVSVTEAFF. In nucleotides, the CDR3 is TGTGCCAGCAGCCCCTCCGGACAAGCTGTAAGTGTCACTGAAGCTTTCTTT.

This clone was counted only a few times. The chain is built from TRBV9 and TRBJ2-7; no firm D call. Looked up from germline, CDR1 is SGDLS and CDR2 is YYNGEE. V lost 3 bases to trimming and J lost 0 bases, with 4 bases between them. The CDR3 has 12 amino acids. The CDR3 DNA follows: TGTGCCAGCAGCGACAGCTCCTACGAGCAGTACTTC. This codes for CASSDSSYEQYF. The whole variable domain, filled in from reference TRBV9 and TRBJ2-7, reads DSGVTQTPKHLITATGQRVTLRCSPRSGDLSVYWYQQSLDQGLQFLIQYYNGEERAKGNILERFSAQQFPDLHSELNLSSLELGDSALYFCASSDSSYEQYFGPGTRLTVT.

The chain is built from TRBV27 and TRBJ1-2; no definite D call. The CDR3 spans 15 residues. In germline, CDR1 is MNHEY, CDR2 SMNVEV (reference sequence). Trimming took off 1 base at V and 0 bases at J, with 9 bases between the two ends. The CDR3 region has the DNA TGTGCCAGCAGTTTATATGTGGAGCCTAACTATGGCTACACCTTC. It codes for CASSLYVEPNYGYTF.

CDR3 region: CASSETQGGLPKETQYF. The CDR3 DNA is TGTGCCAGCAGCGAAACGCAGGGGGGCCTTCCTAAAGAGACCCAGTACTTC. The chain uses TRBV11-3 and TRBJ2-5, with D possibly matching TRBD1 (7 bases). The germline CDR1 and CDR2 sequences are SGHNT and YENEEA. The CDR3 totals 17 residues. The germline V and J ends were trimmed by 5 bases and 3 bases, with 22 bases remaining between them.

The chain couples TRBV7-2 to TRBJ2-3; D not certain. Germline loops: CDR1 SGHTA, CDR2 FQGNSA. Trimming cost V 1 base and J 2 bases, with 16 bases left between them. The length of the CDR3 is 17 residues. The chain's CDR3 is CASSLVNAGKNTDTQYF. CDR3 nucleotide sequence: TGTGCCAGCAGCTTAGTCAACGCAGGAAAGAACACAGATACGCAGTATTTT.

This chain uses TRBV2 with TRBJ1-1, with 7 bases fitting TRBD1. CDR3 length: 15 amino acids. V lost 4 bases and J lost 2; bases outside the gene matches: 7. Germline loops: CDR1 SNHLY, CDR2 FYNNEI. Here the CDR3 DNA reads TGTGCCAGCAGTGTCCAACAGGGGCCCAACACTGAAGCTTTCTTT. Encoded protein: CASSVQQGPNTEAFF.

The gene calls are TRBV5-4 and TRBJ2-5, with TRBD2 matching over 11 bases. The CDR3 length is 15 residues. V lost 6 bases and J lost 5; bases outside the gene matches: 9. Germline assignment: CDR1 SGHNT and CDR2 YYREEE (reference sequence). The CDR3 DNA sequence: TGTGCCAGCACTACAGGGACTAGCGGCGTTGAGACCCAGTACTTC. This translates into CASTTGTSGVETQYF.

The chain joins TRBV4-3 to TRBJ2-3; no definite D call. The ends were cut back, 3 bases at V and 5 bases at J, with 9 bases in the middle. Germline V gene sequence: CDR1 LGHNA, CDR2 YSLEER. The CDR3 is 13 residues long. The CDR3 region is CASSHLGVDTQYF. CDR3 coding DNA: TGCGCCAGCAGCCACCTAGGAGTAGATACGCAGTATTTT.

V gene TRBV19 combines with J gene TRBJ2-7; no clear D gene. The germline V and J ends were trimmed by 3 bases and 0 bases, with 9 bases remaining between them. This CDR3 spans 14 amino acids. Germline V lookup: CDR1 LNHDA, CDR2 SQIVND (reference sequence). CDR3 bases: TGTGCCAGTAGTATCCGGGTAAGCTCCTACGAGCAGTACTTC. Translation gives CASSIRVSSYEQYF.

V is TRBV28 and J is TRBJ2-7; D gene unclear. CDR1 and CDR2 (germline): MDHEN, SYDVKM. The CDR3 is 11 amino acids. The ends were cut back, 10 bases at V and 2 bases at J, with 9 bases in the middle. CDR3 loop: CATSLAYEQYF. CDR3 DNA sequence: TGTGCCACATCTCTAGCCTACGAGCAGTACTTC.

The genes are TRBV9 and TRBJ2-1, with a tentative D call TRBD2 (6 bases). Germline loops: CDR1 SGDLS, CDR2 YYNGEE. Trimming removed 3 bases at V and 4 bases at J, with 26 bases between. This CDR3 contains 19 residues. The CDR3 sequence: CASSAGVAEVGRLYNEQFF. The CDR3 bases are TGTGCCAGCAGCGCGGGGGTTGCGGAAGTAGGGCGCCTTTACAATGAGCAGTTCTTC.

This rearrangement joins TRBV5-5 to TRBJ2-3; TRBD2 aligns across 13 bases. CDR1 is SGHKS and CDR2 is YYEKEE in the germline V gene (reference sequence). This CDR3 is 15 amino acids long. Trimming cost V 4 bases and J 1 base; bases outside gene matches: 0. The CDR3 region is CASSGTSGGTDTQYF. CDR3 DNA: TGTGCCAGCAGCGGGACTAGCGGGGGCACAGATACGCAGTATTTT.

Regarding this clone: Sequence at one end of the junction differs from germline and may be a read error. The V gene is TRBV2, the J gene TRBJ2-4, with D tentatively TRBD1 (6 bases). Germline lookup yields CDR1 SNHLY and CDR2 FYNNEI. The CDR3 runs 13 residues. CDR3 in amino acids: CASLTGLGNSQYF. DNA for the CDR3: TGTGCCAGCCTTACAGGGTTAGGAAACAGTCAGTACTTC.

The chain recombines TRBV4-1 with TRBJ1-2; 7 nucleotides agree with TRBD1. Looked up from germline, CDR1 is MGHRA and CDR2 is YSYEKL. Trimming cost V 1 base and J 3 bases; bases outside gene matches: 5. The CDR3 contains 15 residues. The CDR3 DNA reads TGCGCCAGCAGCCAAGTTACCCAGGGGGACTATGGCTACACCTTC. Its protein product is CASSQVTQGDYGYTF.

This clone has more than one count but fewer than ten. The V call is TRBV6-1, the J call TRBJ1-1; 11 bases are shared with TRBD1. The CDR3 spans 15 residues. J gave up 5 bases and V 7 bases, and 9 bases lay outside the gene matches. The germline V gene encodes CDR1 MNHNS and CDR2 SASEGT. The DNA for the CDR3 is TGTGCCAGCAAGGTCCTGGGGACAGGGGGAACTGAAGCTTTCTTT. Translation: CASKVLGTGGTEAFF.

This rearrangement joins TRBV29-1 to TRBJ1-3; D possibly corresponds to TRBD1 (5 bases). Trimming left V 6 bases short and J 1 base short, with 10 bases between. The V gene's germline CDR1 is SQVTM and CDR2 ANQGSEA. The CDR3 runs to 13 residues. In nucleotides, the CDR3 is TGCAGCGTCCAGCAGGGATCTGGAAACACCATATATTTT. It yields the protein CSVQQGSGNTIYF.